The 26 T cell receptor beta chains given below trace back to one sample, sequenced in a study of cytomegalovirus exposure and HLA in healthy donors. PCR was performed using 60 Vbeta and 13 Jbeta primers. This table comes from immunoSEQ multiplex PCR, and its TCRdb copy is limited to in-frame clones, with some not included. The sample contains approximately 180,000 clones, nearly 80% of which appear only once. The sequencing input was PBMCs. Receptors originate from a man aged 40-55 years in good health and CMV-seropositive.

The J gene is TRBJ2-3, the V gene TRBV5-1; 8 bases agree with TRBD1. This CDR3 comprises 16 residues. Germline trimming cut 0 bases from V and 5 bases from J; bases unmatched to any gene: 8. The germline gives CDR1 SGHRS, CDR2 YFSETQ. The CDR3 bases are TGCGCCAGCAGCTTGGTGTCCGCAGGGGGCGTAGATACGCAGTATTTT. This sequence encodes CASSLVSAGGVDTQYF.

The chain carries TRBV27 and TRBJ2-7; D is possibly TRBD2 (6 bases). Trimming cost V 7 bases and J 6 bases, with 13 bases left between them. The CDR3 consists of 12 residues. Germline CDR1 and CDR2: MNHEY and SMNVEV (reference sequence). Here the CDR3 reads CASIGSRGEQYF. The CDR3 bases are TGTGCCAGCATCGGGAGCCGTGGCGAGCAGTACTTC.

The chain links TRBV2 to TRBJ2-7, with D unclear. The CDR3 spans 12 residues. CDR1 is SNHLY and CDR2 is FYNNEI in the germline V gene. Trimming took off 10 bases at V and 0 bases at J, with 10 bases between the two ends. The CDR3 DNA is TGTGCCATCGAGGCCGACTCCTACGAGCAGTACTTC. Encoded protein: CAIEADSYEQYF.

This rearrangement joins TRBV27 to TRBJ2-5; D remains unclear. The ends were cut back, 8 bases at V and 2 bases at J, with 15 bases in the middle. CDR1 and CDR2 from the germline V gene are MNHEY and SMNVEV (reference sequence). There are 14 residues in the CDR3. This CDR3 is CASRNEVAQETQYF. The CDR3 coding sequence is TGTGCCAGCCGGAATGAGGTAGCTCAAGAGACCCAGTACTTC.

The chain is built from TRBV19 and TRBJ2-3; 10 positions agree with TRBD1. CDR3 length: 13 residues. Germline V gene lookup returns CDR1 LNHDA and CDR2 SQIVND (reference sequence). Trimming cost V 1 base and J 14 bases; bases outside gene matches: 6. The CDR3 nucleotides read TGTGCCAGTAGTATAGGATCGACAGGGGGCCTGTATTTT. Translating gives CASSIGSTGGLYF. The full variable domain, completed using reference TRBV19 and TRBJ2-3, is DGGITQSPKYLFRKEGQNVTLSCEQNLNHDAMYWYRQDPGQGLRLIYYSQIVNDFQKGDIAEGYSVSREKKESFPLTVTSAQKNPTAFYLCASSIGSTGGLYFGPGTRLTVL.

The V gene is TRBV7-2, the J gene TRBJ1-5; the D gene is possibly TRBD1 (5 bases). V shed 2 bases and J shed 4 bases, with 6 bases lying between them. This CDR3 spans 13 amino acids. Germline assignment: CDR1 SGHTA and CDR2 FQGNSA. In DNA form, the CDR3 reads TGTGCCAGCAGCTTAAGACAGAATCAGCCCCAGCATTTT. As protein: CASSLRQNQPQHF.

In this sample, this clone turned up a few times. The sample has other DNA sequences that encode this CDR3 too. CDR3 sequence: CASSPRDTDTEAFF. The CDR3 DNA reads as TGTGCCAGCTCACCCCGGGACACCGACACTGAAGCTTTCTTT. The chain is built from TRBV18 and TRBJ1-1; D possibly corresponds to TRBD1 (6 bases). The CDR3 spans 14 residues. Per germline, CDR1 KGHSH and CDR2 LQKENI. V shed 3 bases and J shed 3 bases, with 11 bases lying between them.

The chain has TRBV4-1 and TRBJ1-2, with 7 positions matching TRBD1. The J segment lost 2 bases and the V segment lost 4 bases, leaving 4 bases of the junction unmatched. Germline-derived CDR1 and CDR2 are MGHRA and YSYEKL. The CDR3 spans 14 residues. The CDR3 sequence is CASSRPDRNYGYTF. The CDR3 DNA sequence: TGCGCCAGCAGCCGGCCGGACAGGAACTATGGCTACACCTTC.

The chain is built from TRBV11-3 and TRBJ2-1, with D maybe TRBD2 (6 bases). The germline V gene has CDR1 SGHNT and CDR2 YENEEA. V was clipped by 1 base and J by 7 bases, with 20 bases between them. The CDR3 has 17 residues. CDR3 coding DNA: TGTGCCAGCAGCTTAGGTCATCCGGGAGCGTTGGGGAATGAGCAGTTCTTC. This translates into CASSLGHPGALGNEQFF.

The chain links TRBV19 to TRBJ1-2, with TRBD1 matching over 7 bases. Trimming cost V 4 bases and J 1 base; bases outside gene matches: 9. The CDR3 runs to 16 residues. From germline, CDR1 is LNHDA and CDR2 SQIVND (reference sequence). Here the CDR3 reads CASSRRTGALNYGYTF. Written as DNA, the CDR3 is TGTGCCAGTAGTAGGAGAACAGGGGCACTTAACTATGGCTACACCTTC.

This clone was found a few times. V usage is TRBV19 and J usage is TRBJ2-5; TRBD1 might be the D (5 bases). The J call may be faulty, since TRBJ2-7 better matches the DNA end. Germline CDR1 LNHDA, CDR2 SQIVND (reference sequence). The CDR3 runs to 12 residues. DNA for the CDR3: TGTGCCAGTAGGGTCAGGGCCTACGAGCAGTACTTC. It codes for CASRVRAYEQYF.

The V gene is TRBV6-4, the J gene TRBJ2-2, with 8 bases aligning to TRBD2. V dropped 6 bases and J dropped 6; count of bases not matched to a gene: 3. The CDR3 covers 13 residues. CDR1 and CDR2 from the germline V gene are MRHNA and SNTAGT. DNA for the CDR3: TGTGCCAGCAGCTCGGGACTAGCCGGGGAGCTGTTTTTT. This sequence encodes CASSSGLAGELFF.

The J gene is TRBJ2-2, the V gene TRBV28, with 9 bases fitting TRBD1. CDR1 is MDHEN and CDR2 is SYDVKM in the germline V gene. V lost 6 bases, J lost 5 bases, and 4 bases stayed unmatched. This CDR3 has 14 residues. The CDR3 sequence: CASRRTGVTGELFF. The CDR3, as DNA: TGTGCCAGCAGGCGGACAGGGGTGACCGGGGAGCTGTTTTTT.

This chain joins TRBV27 and TRBJ1-2, with a tentative D call TRBD1 (6 bases). CDR3 size: 15 residues. Trimming pared 5 bases from V and 5 bases from J, leaving 18 bases between. Germline V gene lookup returns CDR1 MNHEY and CDR2 SMNVEV (reference sequence). DNA of the CDR3: TGTGCCAGCAGTCCCCGGACAGCGATAAGTTATGGCTACACCTTC. Residues: CASSPRTAISYGYTF.

The J gene is TRBJ2-2, the V gene TRBV7-2, with 7 bases aligning to TRBD2. Germline V gene data show CDR1 as SGHTA and CDR2 as FQGNSA. The junction had 6 bases not matched to a gene; V was cut back by 7 bases and J by 4 bases. The CDR3 has 14 residues. CDR3 region: CASMREWSTGELFF. The CDR3 DNA sequence: TGTGCCAGCATGCGGGAGTGGAGCACCGGGGAGCTGTTTTTT.

The chain links TRBV25-1 to TRBJ2-5, with TRBD2 matching 14 bases. The V gene's germline CDR1 is MGHDK and CDR2 SYGVNS. The CDR3 totals 16 residues. V trimming: 3 bases; J trimming: 1 base; junction bases outside the gene matches: 1. As DNA, the CDR3 is TGTGCCAGCAGTGACGGACTAGCGGGGGGCCAAGAGACCCAGTACTTC. It specifies CASSDGLAGGQETQYF.

The CDR3 sequence: CASSGIHNEQFF. Written as DNA, the CDR3 is TGTGCCAGCAGCGGGATTCACAATGAGCAGTTCTTC. This chain joins TRBV27 and TRBJ2-1; tentatively, D is TRBD2 (5 bases). V lost 6 bases and J lost 5, with 8 bases in between. Germline CDR1 reads MNHEY; CDR2 reads SMNVEV (reference sequence). The CDR3 is 12 amino acids.

The chain couples TRBV11-3 to TRBJ1-4; D uncertain. Trimming shortened V by 3 bases and J by 4 bases, and 9 bases separated the two germline ends. The CDR3 runs 14 residues. The germline V gene encodes CDR1 SGHNT and CDR2 YENEEA. The CDR3 region is CASSLSRSNEKLFF. The DNA of the CDR3 is TGTGCCAGCAGCTTGTCCAGAAGTAATGAAAAACTGTTTTTT.

The genes are TRBV9 and TRBJ1-4; D remains unclear. Per the germline V gene, CDR1 is SGDLS and CDR2 is YYNGEE. V shed 3 bases and J shed 5 bases, with 11 bases lying between them. The CDR3 consists of 14 residues. The CDR3 DNA reads TGTGCCAGCAGCGAGAGTCCCAGGAATGAAAAACTGTTTTTT. Residues: CASSESPRNEKLFF.

This chain connects TRBV5-1 to TRBJ2-5; D gene ambiguous. V gave up 4 bases and J gave up 6 bases, with 13 bases separating them. Germline V gene data show CDR1 as SGHRS and CDR2 as YFSETQ. The CDR3 length is 13 residues. CDR3 in DNA: TGCGCCAGCAGCGCCCCTGAGTTAAAGACCCAGTACTTC. This codes for CASSAPELKTQYF. The full variable domain, in which reference TRBV5-1 and TRBJ2-5 provide the parts outside the CDR3, is KAGVTQTPRYLIKTRGQQVTLSCSPISGHRSVSWYQQTPGQGLQFLFEYFSETQRNKGNFPGRFSGRQFSNSRSEMNVSTLELGDSALYLCASSAPELKTQYFGPGTRLLVL.

J is TRBJ2-6 and V is TRBV4-2; 9 bases are a match to TRBD1. With 4 bases clipped from V and 7 bases from J, the junction kept 5 bases outside the gene matches. Germline-derived CDR1 and CDR2 are LGHNA and YNFKEQ. The CDR3 is 15 amino acids. The CDR3 protein is CASSPDRGEANVLTF. The CDR3 DNA is TGTGCCAGCAGCCCCGACAGGGGGGAAGCCAACGTCCTGACTTTC.

This clone was observed once. The chain has TRBV5-1 and TRBJ2-7; D is ambiguous. Germline lookup yields CDR1 SGHRS and CDR2 YFSETQ. The CDR3 runs to 14 residues. Trimming pared 5 bases from V and 2 bases from J, leaving 14 bases between. CDR3 in DNA: TGCGCCAGCAGGAGCAGTCAGGTCCCCTACGAGCAGTACTTC. Translation gives CASRSSQVPYEQYF.

J is TRBJ2-5 and V is TRBV9, with a tentative D call TRBD1 (6 bases). CDR1 and CDR2 from the germline V gene are SGDLS and YYNGEE. The CDR3 spans 14 residues. The V gene lost 2 bases and the J gene lost 5 bases, with 13 bases spanning the gap. CDR3 DNA: TGTGCCAGCAGCGTCAGGGGCGCAGGGGAGACCCAGTACTTC. Protein sequence: CASSVRGAGETQYF.

The chain is built from TRBV28 and TRBJ1-5; 7 nucleotides align to TRBD1. The CDR3 loop spans 14 amino acids. V gave up 5 bases and J gave up 7 bases; unmatched junction bases: 8. CDR1 and CDR2 (germline): MDHEN, SYDVKM. The CDR3 region is CASSQTGKEQPQHF. The CDR3 nucleotides are TGTGCCAGCAGTCAGACAGGGAAGGAACAGCCCCAGCATTTT.

This rearrangement joins TRBV11-2 to TRBJ2-5; no reliable D call. V was pared by 1 base and J by 5 bases, with 8 bases between. The CDR3 runs 13 residues. Per germline, CDR1 SGHAT and CDR2 FQNNGV. CDR3 in DNA: TGTGCCAGCAGCTTAGGCCTAGAGGAGACCCAGTACTTC. Translated, it gives CASSLGLEETQYF.

V usage is TRBV5-1 and J usage is TRBJ2-4; D is uncertain. Between the trimmed V and J ends, which lost 0 bases and 7 bases, there was a span of 8 bases. This CDR3 comprises 13 residues. Germline V gives CDR1 SGHRS, CDR2 YFSETQ. The CDR3 loop reads CASSLDTRNIQYF. CDR3 bases: TGCGCCAGCAGCTTGGACACGCGGAACATTCAGTACTTC.